One sample yielded the 9 T cell receptor beta chains listed below, sequenced in a study of technical replicates of blood from a handful of donors (dated by TCRdb to about 2017). Library preparation was by the immunoSEQ multiplex PCR assay. What TCRdb holds here is the immuneACCESS table cut down to in-frame rearrangements. Part of the clones is not present; checked against another copy, under half of the missing clones reflect an unresolved V gene, and the others are unexplained. Within this sample are 60,000 to 80,000 clones, with roughly 91% of them counted one time only. Of the sample, about 5% is held by the ten largest clones. The source material was PBMCs. The receptor set was obtained from a human donor in good health. Some clones in this sample may be carry-over from other donors' samples.

This rearrangement joins TRBV4-3 to TRBJ2-1; 9 bases are shared with TRBD1. J lost 8 bases, V lost 2 bases, and 1 base had no gene match. The germline V gene has CDR1 LGHNA and CDR2 YSLEER. This CDR3 is built from 13 residues. CDR3 region: CASSQRTGDEQFF. Written as DNA, the CDR3 is TGCGCCAGCAGCCAACGGACAGGGGATGAGCAGTTCTTC.

This rearrangement joins TRBV6-1 to TRBJ2-5; 12 nucleotides agree with TRBD2. This CDR3 region has 15 residues. Germline CDR1 and CDR2: MNHNS and SASEGT. V shed 2 bases, J shed 2 bases, and the junction held 0 bases outside the gene matches. CDR3 coding DNA: TGTGCCAGCAGTGAACTAGCGGGGGGGCAAGAGACCCAGTACTTC. Amino acids: CASSELAGGQETQYF.

The chain carries TRBV10-3 and TRBJ1-5, with a tentative D call TRBD1 (6 bases). The length of the CDR3 is 14 residues. CDR1 is ENHRY and CDR2 is SYGVKD in the germline V gene. V was shortened by 7 bases and J by 0 bases, with 10 bases between the two germline ends. In DNA, the CDR3 is TGTGCCATCAAGGACAGTTATAGCAATCAGCCCCAGCATTTT. This translates into CAIKDSYSNQPQHF.

V is TRBV11-2 and J is TRBJ2-6, with TRBD1 identical over 7 bases. The CDR3 sequence is 17 residues long. Germline trimming cut 5 bases from V and 4 bases from J; bases unmatched to any gene: 11. Germline values: CDR1 SGHAT, CDR2 FQNNGV. The CDR3 sequence is CASSAPGQSPGANVLTF. DNA of the CDR3: TGTGCCAGCAGCGCCCCGGGACAGTCCCCGGGGGCCAACGTCCTGACTTTC.

The V and J genes are TRBV6-1 and TRBJ2-1; D is possibly TRBD1 (6 bases). This CDR3 spans 16 amino acids. The germline V and J ends were trimmed by 0 bases and 5 bases, with 14 bases remaining between them. Germline CDR1 MNHNS, CDR2 SASEGT. The CDR3 here is CASSEAFRDINNEQFF. The CDR3 bases are TGTGCCAGCAGTGAAGCGTTCAGGGACATAAACAATGAGCAGTTCTTC.

The chain has TRBV28 and TRBJ1-5; 8 bases are shared with TRBD1. The CDR3 runs to 17 residues. CDR1 MDHEN and CDR2 SYDVKM come from the germline V gene. Germline trimming cut 5 bases from V and 2 bases from J; bases unmatched to any gene: 11. The chain's CDR3 is CASSPNSPGQGNQPQHF. CDR3 DNA sequence: TGTGCCAGCAGTCCGAATTCTCCGGGACAGGGCAATCAGCCCCAGCATTTT.

The rearrangement joins TRBV29-1 to TRBJ2-5; the match to TRBD2 covers 7 bases. CDR3 length: 11 amino acids. Per germline, CDR1 SQVTM and CDR2 ANQGSEA. J lost 7 bases, V lost 5 bases, and 4 bases had no gene match. The CDR3 bases are TGCAGCGTTCGGGGGGTAGGGACCCAGTACTTC. Its translation: CSVRGVGTQYF.

This clone was detected once. The chain joins TRBV4-2 to TRBJ2-4, with TRBD2 matching 8 bases. CDR1 is LGHNA, CDR2 YNFKEQ, per germline. The CDR3 consists of 15 residues. Trimming at V came to 1 base and at J to 7 bases, leaving 6 bases not matched to a gene. The CDR3 sequence is CASSQVGGGNNIQYF. The CDR3, as DNA: TGTGCCAGCAGCCAAGTTGGCGGGGGGAACAACATTCAGTACTTC.

The chain joins TRBV7-2 to TRBJ2-2; 15 nucleotides match TRBD2. CDR3 length: 16 residues. Germline CDR1 is SGHTA and CDR2 is FQGNSA. V lost 5 bases and J lost 6; bases outside the gene matches: 4. CDR3 loop: CASSRTSGRGAGELFF. CDR3 DNA: TGTGCCAGCAGCAGGACTAGCGGGAGGGGGGCCGGGGAGCTGTTTTTT.